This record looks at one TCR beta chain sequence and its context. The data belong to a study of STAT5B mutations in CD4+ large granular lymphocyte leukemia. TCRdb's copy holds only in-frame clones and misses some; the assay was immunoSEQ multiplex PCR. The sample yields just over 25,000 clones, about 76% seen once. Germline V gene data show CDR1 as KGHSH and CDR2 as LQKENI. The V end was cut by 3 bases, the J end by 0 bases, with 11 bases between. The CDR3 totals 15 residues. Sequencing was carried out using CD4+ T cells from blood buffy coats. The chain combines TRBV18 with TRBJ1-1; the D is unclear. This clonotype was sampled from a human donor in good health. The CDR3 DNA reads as TGTGCCAGCTCACCCTCCAGTCCGATGAACACTGAAGCTTTCTTT. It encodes CASSPSSPMNTEAFF.